Presented here are 3 T cell receptor beta chains from one specimen sequenced in a study of Ad26.COV2.S vaccination and SARS-CoV-2 variants. Sequenced by immunoSEQ multiplex PCR; TCRdb stores in-frame clones only, minus some. The table includes 300,000 to 350,000 clones, 85% to 90% detected once. Documented treatment: 19 received Ad26.COV2.S at low or high dose, single or two shots; 5 received placebo; per-sample allocation not given. Specimen acquisition occurred on day 63 following the initial vaccine or placebo injection. The sample consisted of peripheral blood, taken in a trial of Ad26.COV2.S vaccine versus placebo. All receptors derive from a person between 18 and 65 years old who received the Ad26.COV2.S COVID-19 vaccine or a placebo.

The rearrangement joins TRBV5-4 to TRBJ1-1; D is ambiguous. The CDR3 sequence is 12 residues long. V gave up 4 bases and J gave up 3 bases, with 7 bases separating them. Germline CDR1 is SGHNT and CDR2 is YYREEE (reference sequence). CDR3 region: CASSREDTEAFF. The CDR3 DNA sequence: TGTGCCAGCAGCAGGGAGGACACTGAAGCTTTCTTT.

This chain uses TRBV19 with TRBJ1-2; perhaps TRBD1 as D (5 bases). CDR3 size: 12 residues. Looked up from germline, CDR1 is LNHDA and CDR2 is SQIVND (reference sequence). V was trimmed by 6 bases and J by 7 bases, leaving 12 bases between them. The DNA of the CDR3 is TGTGCCAGTAGGTCACAGGCCAGTGGCTACACCTTC. Its protein product is CASRSQASGYTF.

This clone was seen once. The CDR3 reads CASSRDRATEAFF. CDR3 DNA sequence: TGTGCCAGTAGTCGTGACAGGGCCACTGAAGCTTTCTTT. The rearrangement links TRBV19 to TRBJ1-1; TRBD1 agrees at 7 bases. CDR1 is LNHDA, CDR2 SQIVND, per germline (reference sequence). V gave up 5 bases and J gave up 4 bases; unmatched junction bases: 4. The CDR3 contains 13 residues.